The 12 T cell receptor beta chains below all came from one sample that was sequenced in a study of regulatory T cells in long-lasting Graves disease. Time point noted: newly diagnosed GD, antithyroid drugs for less than 3 months. After RNA was extracted from PBMCs, the TCR library was made from it. Construction of the TCR beta libraries employed iRepertoire HTBI primers in conjunction with Arm-PCR of CDR3 regions. Using its own MiXCR run on the multiplex PCR reads, TCRdb lists one record per CDR3 protein. The repertoire holds about 500,000 distinct CDR3 sequences, with about 12% as singletons. This sample was shared with a second study, whose subject was T cells in Graves' hyperthyroidism and ophthalmopathy.

Source: peripheral blood mononuclear cells (PBMCs), taken at new diagnosis, from a patient treated with antithyroid drugs. The receptor source for this set is a woman in her twenties or thirties with Graves disease.

This clonotype was picked up many times. The chain couples TRBV2 to TRBJ2-3; D call uncertain. The CDR3 spans 12 residues. CDR1 is SNHLY and CDR2 is FYNNEI in the germline V gene. Trimming shortened V by 7 bases and J by 6 bases, and 11 bases separated the two germline ends. The CDR3, as DNA: TGTGCCAGCAAGTCCCCTGGGGATACGCAGTATTTT. Amino acid sequence: CASKSPGDTQYF. Using reference TRBV2 and TRBJ2-3 for the parts outside the CDR3, the full variable domain is EPEVTQTPSHQVTQMGQEVILRCVPISNHLYFYWYRQILGQKVEFLVSFYNNEISEKSEIFDDQFSVERPDGSNFTLKIRSTKLEDSAMYFCASKSPGDTQYFGPGTRLTVL.

This clonotype was observed at least ten times. V is TRBV24-1 and J is TRBJ1-2, with a possible D match to TRBD1 (5 bases). Germline CDR1 and CDR2: KGHDR and SFDVKD. The ends were cut back, 5 bases at V and 2 bases at J, with 8 bases in the middle. The CDR3 covers 13 residues. The CDR3 region has the DNA TGTGCCACCAGTGCCCGGGACAACTATGGCTACACCTTC. Protein sequence: CATSARDNYGYTF.

This clonotype has ten or more counts. The chain is built from TRBV12-3 or TRBV12-4 and TRBJ2-3; 9 bases are a match to TRBD2. V shed 6 bases, J shed 3 bases, and the junction held 22 bases outside the gene matches. CDR3 length equals 20 residues. The DNA of the CDR3 is TGTGCCAGCAGCAGGGATACCACGCAACTTAGCGGGGGATTGACAGATACGCAGTATTTT. As protein: CASSRDTTQLSGGLTDTQYF.

CDR3 DNA: TGTGCCAGCAGCGCGGGACAGGGAGTTTCTGAAGCTTTCTTT. Amino acids: CASSAGQGVSEAFF. The chain is built from TRBV7-8 and TRBJ1-1, with 9 bases lining up with TRBD1. V gave up 5 bases and J gave up 6 bases; unmatched junction bases: 7. Germline V gene data show CDR1 as SGHVS and CDR2 as FQNEAQ. The CDR3 is 14 amino acids. Complete variable domain (other parts from reference TRBV7-8 and TRBJ1-1): GAGVSQSPRYKVAKRGQDVALRCDPISGHVSLFWYQQALGQGPEFLTYFQNEAQLDKSGLPSDRFFAERPEGSVSTLKIQRTQQEDSAVYLCASSAGQGVSEAFFGQGTRLTVV.

This clonotype was picked up many times. V usage is TRBV6-1 and J usage is TRBJ2-5; 8 bases align to TRBD2. The germline V gene encodes CDR1 MNHNS and CDR2 SASEGT. Trimming at V came to 4 bases and at J to 1 base, leaving 20 bases not matched to a gene. This CDR3 spans 20 amino acids. This CDR3 is CASSAQDTAWKREPQETQYF. DNA for the CDR3: TGTGCCAGCAGTGCCCAGGACACGGCATGGAAGCGGGAGCCCCAAGAGACCCAGTACTTC.

This clonotype was found many times. In DNA form, the CDR3 reads TGTGCCACCAGTGATCCCGTAACAGGGGGCCACTCCTACGAGCAGTACTTC. Its protein is CATSDPVTGGHSYEQYF. V gene TRBV24-1 combines with J gene TRBJ2-7; 9 positions agree with TRBD1. This CDR3 has 17 amino acids. J gave up 0 bases and V 3 bases, and 8 bases lay outside the gene matches. CDR1 is KGHDR and CDR2 is SFDVKD in the germline V gene.

V usage is TRBV20-1 and J usage is TRBJ1-4; no reliable D call. Germline V lookup: CDR1 DFQATT, CDR2 SNEGSKA (reference sequence). The CDR3 extends over 13 amino acids. Trimming removed 8 bases from V and 1 base from J, with 11 bases in between. The CDR3: CSTARVTNEKLFF. CDR3 nucleotide sequence: TGCAGTACTGCAAGGGTAACTAATGAAAAACTGTTTTTT.

This clonotype was seen at least ten times. V is TRBV5-6 and J is TRBJ1-4; no reliable D call. CDR3 length equals 15 residues. Germline V gene lookup returns CDR1 SGHDT and CDR2 YYEEEE. Trimming cost V 4 bases and J 5 bases, with 15 bases left between them. CDR3 in amino acids: CASSRGRTTNEKLFF. The CDR3 DNA is TGTGCCAGCAGCCGAGGTCGGACGACCAATGAAAAACTGTTTTTT.

This clonotype turned up a few times. The chain uses TRBV29-1 and TRBJ2-7; D might be TRBD1 or TRBD2, each matching 5 bases. The CDR3 contains 15 residues. Trimming took 5 bases from V and 2 from J, leaving 19 bases between them. Germline CDR1 and CDR2: SQVTM and ANQGSEA. The CDR3 nucleotides are TGCAGCGTTCGAGGGAAGGGGCACATCGCCTACGAGCAGTACTTC. Translated: CSVRGKGHIAYEQYF.

This clonotype was detected ten times or more. The rearrangement joins TRBV3-1 to TRBJ1-2, with D unresolved. The CDR3 totals 13 residues. Between the trimmed V and J ends, which lost 2 bases and 4 bases, there was a span of 8 bases. Germline CDR1 is LGHDT and CDR2 is YNNKEL (reference sequence). The CDR3: CASSQRALYGYTF. DNA for the CDR3: TGTGCCAGCAGCCAACGGGCCCTCTATGGCTACACCTTC.

Many counts were recorded for this clonotype. The V gene is TRBV20-1, the J gene TRBJ2-7; TRBD2 might be the D (6 bases). Trimming left V 4 bases short and J 0 bases short, with 25 bases between. The CDR3 consists of 18 residues. Germline assignment: CDR1 DFQATT and CDR2 SNEGSKA (reference sequence). This CDR3 is CSATDDGGNLLNSYEQYF. CDR3 nucleotides: TGCAGTGCTACCGACGACGGGGGAAACCTACTTAACTCCTACGAGCAGTACTTC.

This clonotype was detected many times. The chain is built from TRBV18 and TRBJ2-3; D gene ambiguous. The CDR3 runs to 14 residues. V was trimmed by 3 bases and J by 2 bases, leaving 9 bases between them. Germline CDR1 is KGHSH and CDR2 is LQKENI. The CDR3 sequence: CASSPGPYTDTQYF. Written as DNA, the CDR3 is TGTGCCAGCTCACCTGGGCCCTACACAGATACGCAGTATTTT.